This paragraph reports one T cell receptor (beta chain). Its antigen is currently unknown. Donors were systemically healthy Caucasian individuals from Russia aged roughly 6 to 100 years. The data are from a study of blood T cells in healthy people across ages. Regarding the study as a whole: Conclusively comparing naive with antigen-experienced cells was impossible with unsorted PBMCs. TCR beta diversity, measured per million T cells, fell in a roughly linear way with age.

A second about 7 to 12 cycle PCR used barcoded and J-beta primers. TCRdb analysed the 5' RACE reads with MiXCR anew, one entry per CDR3 protein. The table shows 800,000 or so distinct CDR3 sequences, with 62% occurring only once. This CDR3 has 14 residues. CDR1 is DFQATT and CDR2 is SNEGSKA in the germline V gene (reference sequence). The sample taken for sequencing was blood. The chain is built from TRBV20-1 and TRBJ2-5; tentative D call: TRBD1 (6 bases). With the DNA end fitting TRBJ2-7 better, the J assignment may be wrong. This receptor was taken from a man between 25 and 39 years old in good health. The chain's CDR3 is CSATSDRRTYEQYF. CDR3 nucleotide sequence: TGCAGTGCTACCTCCGACAGGCGGACCTACGAGCAGTACTTC.